What follows describes a single TCR beta chain. This sample is drawn from a study of blood T cell repertoires in COVID-19. Study-wide context: Samples of COVID-19 (acute and convalescent) were obtained from the United States, Italy and Spain.

The protocol was immunoSEQ multiplex PCR, while the TCRdb copy is restricted to in-frame clones and leaves out a portion. The data hold roughly 150,000 clones, with roughly 80% observed a single time. Cohorts were assigned according to the clinical history that participants reported. Germline V gene data show CDR1 as LGHNA and CDR2 as YNFKEQ. The CDR3 runs 16 residues. V trimming: 7 bases; J trimming: 6 bases; junction bases outside the gene matches: 12. The V call is TRBV4-2, the J call TRBJ2-1, with TRBD2 matching 10 bases. The TCR was taken from a woman in her 50s who had recovered from COVID-19. The sample was PBMCs or T cells enriched from blood (not recorded which). The CDR3 is CASMSSSGGRGNEQFF. In DNA form, the CDR3 reads TGTGCCAGCATGTCTTCTAGCGGGGGTCGCGGCAATGAGCAGTTCTTC.